This T cell receptor (beta chain) emerged from a study of T cells expressing NK-cell markers. The CDR3 consists of 16 residues. The germline CDR1 and CDR2 sequences are MNHEY and SVGAGI. Study-level points and caveats: In five or six donors, dominant NKG2C+ clonotypes were about 1.0-7.0% of CD8+ T cells.

Of note for this clonotype: Its specificity is not known.

TCRdb reprocessed the 5' RACE reads, keeping one entry per CDR3 protein, no DNA. The sample includes 500,000 to 700,000 distinct CDR3 sequences. Sample: blood T cells: a sorted CD56 or NKG2C T cell subset, CD4+ or CD8+ T cells, or bulk PBMC T cells (not recorded which). The chain couples TRBV6-5 to TRBJ2-2; TCRdb's D gene call, TRBD2, goes unchecked for lack of DNA. This TCR was sampled from a man younger than 35 in good health. CDR3 sequence: CASSYVSGKATGELFF.